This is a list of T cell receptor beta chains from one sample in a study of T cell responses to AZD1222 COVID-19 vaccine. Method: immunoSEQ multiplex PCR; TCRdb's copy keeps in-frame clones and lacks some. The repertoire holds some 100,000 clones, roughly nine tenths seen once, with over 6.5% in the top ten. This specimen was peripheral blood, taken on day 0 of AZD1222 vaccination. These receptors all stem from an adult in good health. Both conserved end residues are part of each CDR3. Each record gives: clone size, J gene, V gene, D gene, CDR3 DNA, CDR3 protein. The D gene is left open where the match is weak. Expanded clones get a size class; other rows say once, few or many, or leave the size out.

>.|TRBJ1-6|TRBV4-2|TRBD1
TGTGCCAGCAGCCAAGATCGGGGGACAGCTTCTTCACCCCTCCACTTT
CASSQDRGTASSPLHF
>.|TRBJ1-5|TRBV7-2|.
TGTGCCAGCAGCCTCCGAGTAGGGGAGCCCCAGCATTTT
CASSLRVGEPQHF
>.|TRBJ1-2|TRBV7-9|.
TGTGCCAGCAGCCCCCCCGGGCCTTACTATGGCTACACCTTC
CASSPPGPYYGYTF
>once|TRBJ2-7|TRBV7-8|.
TGTGCCAGCAGCTTGTTTGGTGGAGGAGAGCTCTACGAGCAGTACTTC
CASSLFGGGELYEQYF
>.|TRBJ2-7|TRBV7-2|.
TGTGCCAGCAGCTTTTCCTCCGGGACGGACTACGAGCAGTACTTC
CASSFSSGTDYEQYF
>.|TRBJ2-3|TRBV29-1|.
TGCAGCGGGGCGGGCCCAGATACGCAGTATTTT
CSGAGPDTQYF
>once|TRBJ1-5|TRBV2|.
TGTGCCAGCAGTGCTATCACAGGGAATCAGCCCCAGCATTTT
CASSAITGNQPQHF
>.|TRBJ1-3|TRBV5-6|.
TGTGCCAGCAGCTTTGGGGGATCTGCCGGAAACACCATATATTTT
CASSFGGSAGNTIYF
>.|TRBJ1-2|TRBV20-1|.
TGCAGTGCTAGCCGGGACTTTGGCTACACCTTC
CSASRDFGYTF
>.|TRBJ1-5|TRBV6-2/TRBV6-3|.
TGTGCCAGCAGTTACAGCAGGGTCAATCAGCCCCAGCATTTT
CASSYSRVNQPQHF
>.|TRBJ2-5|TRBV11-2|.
TGTGCCAGCAGCTTAGATCGGACGTACCAAGAGACCCAGTACTTC
CASSLDRTYQETQYF
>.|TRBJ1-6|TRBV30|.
TGTGCCTGGGGTCATTCACCCCTCCACTTT
CAWGHSPLHF
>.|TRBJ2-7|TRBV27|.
TGTGCCAGCAGCCTCCAAGGAGGGAAGCGCGGCGAGCAGTACTTC
CASSLQGGKRGEQYF
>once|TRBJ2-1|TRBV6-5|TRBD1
TGTGCCAGCAGCAACCGGGACAGGGGGTTGGGTGAGCAGTTCTTC
CASSNRDRGLGEQFF
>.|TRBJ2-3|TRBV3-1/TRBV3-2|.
TGTGCCAGCAGCCAATTGGGGGGTGGCACAGATACGCAGTATTTT
CASSQLGGGTDTQYF
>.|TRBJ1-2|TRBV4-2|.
TGTGCCAGCAGCCCGGAAGGCGGCGGGCGATATGGCTACACCTTC
CASSPEGGGRYGYTF
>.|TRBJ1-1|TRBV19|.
TGTGCCAGTAGTATAGGAAGGGGCGGCACTGAAGCTTTCTTT
CASSIGRGGTEAFF
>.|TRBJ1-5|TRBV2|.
TGTGCCAGCAAGGGGACGAGCAATCAGCCCCAGCATTTT
CASKGTSNQPQHF
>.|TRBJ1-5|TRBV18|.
TGTGCCAGCTCCCCGGAGGCGAGCAATCAGCCCCAGCATTTT
CASSPEASNQPQHF
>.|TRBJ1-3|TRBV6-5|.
TGTGCCAGCAGTTACGGCGGACTTAGCTCTGGAAACACCATATATTTT
CASSYGGLSSGNTIYF
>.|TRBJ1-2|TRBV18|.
TGTGCCAGCTCAGGAGAGAACTATGGCTACACCTTC
CASSGENYGYTF
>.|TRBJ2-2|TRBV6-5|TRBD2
TGTGCCAGCATCGACGGGAGGGCCAGCCGGGAGCTGTTTTTT
CASIDGRASRELFF
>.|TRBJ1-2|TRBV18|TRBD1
TGTGCCAGCTCACCATGTGAGACAGGGGGCTGTGGCTACACCTTC
CASSPCETGGCGYTF
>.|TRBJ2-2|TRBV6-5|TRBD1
TGTGCCAGCAGCGGGACAGTTAAGGCCGGGGAGCTGTTTTTT
CASSGTVKAGELFF
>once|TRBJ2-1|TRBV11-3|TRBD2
TGTGCCAGCAGCTTAGGACTAGCGGGGGGAGAGCAGTTCTTC
CASSLGLAGGEQFF
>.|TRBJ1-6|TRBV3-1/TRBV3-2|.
TGTGCCAGCAGCCAAGAAAGTCAGGGAGGATCACCCCTCCACTTT
CASSQESQGGSPLHF
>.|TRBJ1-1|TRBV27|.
TGTGCCAGCAGTTCAACAGCTCCAGACGTCACTGAAGCTTTCTTT
CASSSTAPDVTEAFF
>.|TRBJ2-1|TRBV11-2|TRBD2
TGTGCCAGCAGCTTGGGTTCACTAGCGGGACCTAGCTCCTACAATGAGCAGTTCTTC
CASSLGSLAGPSSYNEQFF
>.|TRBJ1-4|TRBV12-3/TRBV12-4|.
TGTGCCAGCAGCCTAGGGCCTAATGAAAAACTGTTTTTT
CASSLGPNEKLFF
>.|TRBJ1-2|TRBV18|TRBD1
TGTGCCAGCTCCCCCCCGGGGCAGGGGGCGTCCGGCTACACCTTC
CASSPPGQGASGYTF
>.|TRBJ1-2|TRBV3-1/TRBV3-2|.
TGTGCCAGCAGCCGAGCCGACCCATCCTATGGCTACACCTTC
CASSRADPSYGYTF
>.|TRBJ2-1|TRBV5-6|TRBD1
TGTGCCAGCAGCCGCATCATGGACAGGGGCTACAATGAGCAGTTCTTC
CASSRIMDRGYNEQFF
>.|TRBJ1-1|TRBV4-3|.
TGCGCCAGCAGCCAAGATAGGGGAGAGGAAGCTTTCTTT
CASSQDRGEEAFF
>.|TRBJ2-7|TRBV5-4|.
TGTGCCAGCAGCTCCAGTACAGGGATCCACTACGAGCAGTACTTC
CASSSSTGIHYEQYF
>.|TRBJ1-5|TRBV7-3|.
TGTGCCAGCAGCTTAGGAGCTAATCAGCCCCAGCATTTT
CASSLGANQPQHF
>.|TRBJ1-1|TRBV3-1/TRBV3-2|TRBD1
TGTGCCAGCAGCCAAGGGGAGGGGGCGTACACTGAAGCTTTCTTT
CASSQGEGAYTEAFF
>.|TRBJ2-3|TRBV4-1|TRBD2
TGCGCCAGCAGCCAAGAGTTAGCGGGGGGGCCGGAGGATACGCAGTATTTT
CASSQELAGGPEDTQYF
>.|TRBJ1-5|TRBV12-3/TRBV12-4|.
TGTGCCAGCAGCCCGGGGGGGAATCAGCCCCAGCATTTT
CASSPGGNQPQHF
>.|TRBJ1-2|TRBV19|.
TGTGCCACTAAGTTCGGGGGGCTTGGCTATGGCTACACCTTC
CATKFGGLGYGYTF
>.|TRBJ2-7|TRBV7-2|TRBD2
TGTGCCAGCAGCTTGACTAGCGGGCTTTCCTACGAGCAGTACTTC
CASSLTSGLSYEQYF
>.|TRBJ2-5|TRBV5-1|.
TGCGCCAGCAGCTTTGGCCAAGAGACCCAGTACTTC
CASSFGQETQYF
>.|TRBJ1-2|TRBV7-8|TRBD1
TGTGCCAGCAGCGAGACAGGGTCGGCGGGCTACACCTTC
CASSETGSAGYTF